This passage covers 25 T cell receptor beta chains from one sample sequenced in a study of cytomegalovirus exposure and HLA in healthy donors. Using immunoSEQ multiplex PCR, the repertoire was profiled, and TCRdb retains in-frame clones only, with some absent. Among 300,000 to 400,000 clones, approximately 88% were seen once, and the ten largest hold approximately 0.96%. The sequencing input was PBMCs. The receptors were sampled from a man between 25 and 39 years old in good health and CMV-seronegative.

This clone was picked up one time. CDR3 nucleotides: TGTGCCAGCAGCCCCTTACTCACCACCCGCACAGATACGCAGTATTTT. Its translation: CASSPLLTTRTDTQYF. The rearrangement joins TRBV14 to TRBJ2-3; no firm D call. This CDR3 spans 16 amino acids. V was cut by 4 bases and J by 1 base, with 15 bases left in between. Germline V gene lookup returns CDR1 SGHDN and CDR2 FVKESK.

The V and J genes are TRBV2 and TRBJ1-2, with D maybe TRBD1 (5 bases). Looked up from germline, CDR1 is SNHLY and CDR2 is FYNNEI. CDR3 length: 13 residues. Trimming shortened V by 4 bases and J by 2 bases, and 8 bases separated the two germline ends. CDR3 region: CASSARGNYGYTF. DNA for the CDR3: TGTGCCAGCAGTGCCCGGGGGAACTATGGCTACACCTTC.

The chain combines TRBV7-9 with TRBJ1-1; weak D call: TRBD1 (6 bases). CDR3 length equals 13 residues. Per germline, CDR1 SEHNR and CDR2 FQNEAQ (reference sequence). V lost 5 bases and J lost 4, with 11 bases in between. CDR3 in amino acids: CASSPRGSTEAFF. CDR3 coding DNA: TGTGCCAGCAGCCCCAGGGGATCCACTGAAGCTTTCTTT.

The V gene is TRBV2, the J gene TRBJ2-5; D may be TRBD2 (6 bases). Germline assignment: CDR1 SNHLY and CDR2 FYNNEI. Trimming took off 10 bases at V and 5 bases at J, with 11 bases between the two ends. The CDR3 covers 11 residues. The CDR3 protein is CATAGRETQYF. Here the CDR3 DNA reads TGTGCCACTGCGGGGCGGGAGACCCAGTACTTC. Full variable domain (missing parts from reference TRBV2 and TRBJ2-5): EPEVTQTPSHQVTQMGQEVILRCVPISNHLYFYWYRQILGQKVEFLVSFYNNEISEKSEIFDDQFSVERPDGSNFTLKIRSTKLEDSAMYFCATAGRETQYFGPGTRLLVL.

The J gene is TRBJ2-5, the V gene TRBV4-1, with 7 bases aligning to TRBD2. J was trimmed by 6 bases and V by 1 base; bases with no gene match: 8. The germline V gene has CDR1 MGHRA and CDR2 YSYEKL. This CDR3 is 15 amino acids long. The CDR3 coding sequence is TGCGCCAGCAGCCAAGGAGCTGCGGGGGTGAAGACCCAGTACTTC. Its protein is CASSQGAAGVKTQYF.

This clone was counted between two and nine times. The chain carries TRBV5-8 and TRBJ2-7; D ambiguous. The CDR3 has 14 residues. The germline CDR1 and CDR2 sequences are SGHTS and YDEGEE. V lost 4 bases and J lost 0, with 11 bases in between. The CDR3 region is CASSPTVNSYEQYF. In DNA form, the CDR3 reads TGTGCCAGCAGCCCAACGGTGAACTCCTACGAGCAGTACTTC.

In nucleotides, the CDR3 is TGTGCCAGCAGTTTAAGTACAGGGAATCAGCCCCAGCATTTT. Its protein is CASSLSTGNQPQHF. This chain links TRBV28 with TRBJ1-5, with TRBD1 as a possible D gene (6 bases). Germline V gives CDR1 MDHEN, CDR2 SYDVKM. Trimming removed 2 bases from V and 4 bases from J, with 9 bases in between. CDR3 size: 14 residues.

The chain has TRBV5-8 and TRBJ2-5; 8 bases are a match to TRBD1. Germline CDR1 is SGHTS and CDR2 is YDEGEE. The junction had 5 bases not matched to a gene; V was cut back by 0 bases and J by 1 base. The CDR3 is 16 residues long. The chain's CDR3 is CASSLGTGSLQETQYF. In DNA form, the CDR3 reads TGTGCCAGCAGCTTGGGGACAGGGTCCCTCCAAGAGACCCAGTACTTC. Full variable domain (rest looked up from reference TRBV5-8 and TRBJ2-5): EAGVTQSPTHLIKTRGQQATLRCSPISGHTSVYWYQQALGLGLQFLLWYDEGEERNRGNFPPRFSGRQFPNYSSELNVNALELEDSALYLCASSLGTGSLQETQYFGPGTRLLVL.

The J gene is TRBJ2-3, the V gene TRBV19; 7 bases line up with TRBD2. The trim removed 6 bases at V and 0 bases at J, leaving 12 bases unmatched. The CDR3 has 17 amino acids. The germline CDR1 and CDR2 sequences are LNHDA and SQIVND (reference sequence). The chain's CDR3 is CASRAGRTGISTDTQYF. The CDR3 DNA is TGTGCCAGTAGAGCCGGGAGGACGGGGATTAGCACAGATACGCAGTATTTT.

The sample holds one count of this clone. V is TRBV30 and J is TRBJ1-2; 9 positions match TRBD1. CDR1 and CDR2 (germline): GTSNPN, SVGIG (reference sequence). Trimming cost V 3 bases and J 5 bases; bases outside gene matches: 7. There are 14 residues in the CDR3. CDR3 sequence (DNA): TGTGCCTGGAGCGGACAGGGGAATCGGTATGGCTACACCTTC. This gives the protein CAWSGQGNRYGYTF. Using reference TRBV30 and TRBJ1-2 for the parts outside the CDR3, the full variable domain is SQTIHQWPATLVQPVGSPLSLECTVEGTSNPNLYWYRQAAGRGLQLLFYSVGIGQISSEVPQNLSASRPQDRQFILSSKKLLLSDSGFYLCAWSGQGNRYGYTFGSGTRLTVV.

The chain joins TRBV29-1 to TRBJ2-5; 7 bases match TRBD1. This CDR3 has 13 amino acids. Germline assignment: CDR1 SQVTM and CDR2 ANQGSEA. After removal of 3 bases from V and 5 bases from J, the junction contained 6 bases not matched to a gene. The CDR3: CSVDRDRVETQYF. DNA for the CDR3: TGCAGCGTTGACCGCGACAGGGTTGAGACCCAGTACTTC.

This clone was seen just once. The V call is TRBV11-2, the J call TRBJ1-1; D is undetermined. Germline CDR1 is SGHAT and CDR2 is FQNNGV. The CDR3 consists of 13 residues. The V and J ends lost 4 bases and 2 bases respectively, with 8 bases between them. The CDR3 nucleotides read TGTGCCAGCAGCTCCTGGGCCAACACTGAAGCTTTCTTT. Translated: CASSSWANTEAFF. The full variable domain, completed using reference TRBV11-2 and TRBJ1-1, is EAGVAQSPRYKIIEKRQSVAFWCNPISGHATLYWYQQILGQGPKLLIQFQNNGVVDDSQLPKDRFSAERLKGVDSTLKIQPAKLEDSAVYLCASSSWANTEAFFGQGTRLTVV.

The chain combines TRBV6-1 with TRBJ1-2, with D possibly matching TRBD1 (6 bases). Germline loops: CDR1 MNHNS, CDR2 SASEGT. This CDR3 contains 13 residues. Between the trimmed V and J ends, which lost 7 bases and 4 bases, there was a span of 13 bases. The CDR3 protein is CASNPTGAYGYTF. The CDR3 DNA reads TGTGCCAGCAACCCGACAGGAGCCTATGGCTACACCTTC.

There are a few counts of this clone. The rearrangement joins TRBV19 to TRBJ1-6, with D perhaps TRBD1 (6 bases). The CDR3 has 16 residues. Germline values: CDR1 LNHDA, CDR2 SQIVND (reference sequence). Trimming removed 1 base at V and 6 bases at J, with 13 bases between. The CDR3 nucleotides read TGTGCCAGTAGTATAGTTGGTACAGGGAGTAATTCACCCCTCCACTTT. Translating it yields CASSIVGTGSNSPLHF.

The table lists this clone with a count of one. The CDR3 loop is CASSYSAGPYEQYF. For the CDR3, the DNA is TGTGCCAGCAGTTACTCGGCAGGCCCCTACGAGCAGTACTTC. This chain connects TRBV6-5 to TRBJ2-7; D unresolved. The CDR3 consists of 14 residues. The V and J ends lost 0 bases and 2 bases respectively, with 8 bases between them. CDR1 and CDR2 from the germline V gene are MNHEY and SVGAGI.

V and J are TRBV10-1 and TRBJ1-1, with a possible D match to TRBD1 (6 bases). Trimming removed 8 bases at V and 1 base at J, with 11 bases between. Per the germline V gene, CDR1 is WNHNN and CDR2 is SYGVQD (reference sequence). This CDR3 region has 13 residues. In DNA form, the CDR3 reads TGCGCCAGCCGCGGACAGACGAACACTGAAGCTTTCTTT. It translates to CASRGQTNTEAFF.

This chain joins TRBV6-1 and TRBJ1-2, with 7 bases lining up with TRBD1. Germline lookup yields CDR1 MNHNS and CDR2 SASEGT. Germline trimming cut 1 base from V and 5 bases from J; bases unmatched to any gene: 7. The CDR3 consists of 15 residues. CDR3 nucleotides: TGTGCCAGCAGTGAAGGGGCAGGGGGTCGGTATGGCTACACCTTC. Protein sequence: CASSEGAGGRYGYTF.

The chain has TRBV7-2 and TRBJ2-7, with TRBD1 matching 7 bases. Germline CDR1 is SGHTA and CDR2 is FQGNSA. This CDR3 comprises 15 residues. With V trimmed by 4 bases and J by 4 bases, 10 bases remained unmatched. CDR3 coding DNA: TGTGCCAGCAGCTCTTACAGGGGAGCTTCTTACGAGCAGTACTTC. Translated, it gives CASSSYRGASYEQYF.

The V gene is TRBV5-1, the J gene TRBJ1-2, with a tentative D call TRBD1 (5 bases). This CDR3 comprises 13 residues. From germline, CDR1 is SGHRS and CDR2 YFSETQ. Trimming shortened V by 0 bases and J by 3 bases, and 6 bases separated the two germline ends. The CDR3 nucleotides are TGCGCCAGCAGCTTGGAAGGGGACTATGGCTACACCTTC. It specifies CASSLEGDYGYTF.

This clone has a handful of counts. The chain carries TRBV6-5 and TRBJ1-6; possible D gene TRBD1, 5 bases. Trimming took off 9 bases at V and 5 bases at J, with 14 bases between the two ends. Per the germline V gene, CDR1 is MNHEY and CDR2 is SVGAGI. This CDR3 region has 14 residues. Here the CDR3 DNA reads TGTGCCAGGCCCCGGCGACAGAATAATTCACCCCTCCACTTT. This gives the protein CARPRRQNNSPLHF.

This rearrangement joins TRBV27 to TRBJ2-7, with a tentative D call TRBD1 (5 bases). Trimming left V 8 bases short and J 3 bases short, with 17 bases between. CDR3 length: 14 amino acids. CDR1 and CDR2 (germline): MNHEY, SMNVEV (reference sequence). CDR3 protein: CASAIQHRIYEQYF. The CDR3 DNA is TGTGCCAGCGCGATTCAACACAGGATCTACGAGCAGTACTTC.

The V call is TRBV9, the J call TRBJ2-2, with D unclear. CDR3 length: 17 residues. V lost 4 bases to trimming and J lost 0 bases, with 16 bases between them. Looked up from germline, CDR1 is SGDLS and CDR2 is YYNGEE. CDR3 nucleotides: TGTGCCAGCAGCCCCCGCCGGGTAGCCACGAACACCGGGGAGCTGTTTTTT. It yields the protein CASSPRRVATNTGELFF.

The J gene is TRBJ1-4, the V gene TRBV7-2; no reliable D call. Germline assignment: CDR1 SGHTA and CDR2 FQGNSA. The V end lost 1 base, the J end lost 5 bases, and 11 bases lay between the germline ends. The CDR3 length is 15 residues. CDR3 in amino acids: CASSLVWEKNEKLFF. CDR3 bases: TGTGCCAGCAGCTTAGTATGGGAGAAGAATGAAAAACTGTTTTTT.

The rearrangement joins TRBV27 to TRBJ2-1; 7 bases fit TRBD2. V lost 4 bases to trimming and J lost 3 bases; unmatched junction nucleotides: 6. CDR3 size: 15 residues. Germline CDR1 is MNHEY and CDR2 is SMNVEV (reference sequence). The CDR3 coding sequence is TGTGCCAGCAGTTCGCCGGGACTACTCTACAATGAGCAGTTCTTC. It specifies CASSSPGLLYNEQFF.

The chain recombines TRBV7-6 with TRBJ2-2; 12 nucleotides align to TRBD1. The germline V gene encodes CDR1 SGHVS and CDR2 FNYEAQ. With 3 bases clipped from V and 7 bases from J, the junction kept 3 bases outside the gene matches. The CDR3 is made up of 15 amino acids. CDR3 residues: CASSLGQGAHGELFF. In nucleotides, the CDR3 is TGTGCCAGCAGCTTGGGACAGGGGGCGCACGGGGAGCTGTTTTTT.